This T cell receptor (beta chain) originates from a study of T cell repertoires in cytomegalovirus infection. TCRdb re-analysed the reads in MiXCR, keeping a single row per CDR3 protein. The table has around 740,000 distinct CDR3 sequences, 35% seen once; the top ten hold 2.5% to 3.5%. Germline V gene sequence: CDR1 ENHRY, CDR2 SYGVKD. The CDR3 sequence is 15 residues long. Regarding this clonotype: The junction departs from germline at one end; a sequencing error may be responsible.

The TCR originated in a human donor in good health (CMV status not recorded). Some clones in this sample may be carry-over from other donors' samples. The rearrangement links TRBV10-3 to TRBJ1-3; 8 bases are a match to TRBD1. Input material: PBMCs. CDR3 DNA: TGTGCCACCGGAGAGGACAGGGTCCTTGGAAACACCACATATTTT. This translates into CATGEDRVLGNTTYF.